A single sample gave rise to the 8 T cell receptor beta chains below, sequenced in a study of breast tumors, draining lymph nodes, adjacent tissues. From the multiplex PCR reads, TCRdb called clonotypes with MiXCR, one entry per CDR3 protein. The sample gives more than 50,000 distinct CDR3 sequences, 42% of which show up once; about 10% is in the top ten. Material: breast tumor tissue. Receptor source: a female donor with breast cancer. Some clones in this sample may be carry-over from other donors' samples.

Regarding this clonotype: A much larger clone sits a single nucleotide away, making a read error possible. The chain has TRBV4-1 and TRBJ2-1, with 10 positions matching TRBD2. Germline V gene data show CDR1 as MGHRA and CDR2 as YSYEKL. The CDR3 extends over 15 amino acids. V lost 5 bases, J lost 6 bases, and 7 bases stayed unmatched. The CDR3 is CASSTTSGLINEQFF. The CDR3 DNA reads as TGCGCCAGCAGCACGACTAGCGGGTTGATCAATGAGCAGTTCTTC.

Comments on this clonotype: A much larger clone lies one base from this, so it may be a read error. This chain connects TRBV28 to TRBJ2-1; 12 bases line up with TRBD2. Per germline, CDR1 MDHEN and CDR2 SYDVKM. The CDR3 spans 16 residues. Written as DNA, the CDR3 is TGTGCCAGCAGTTCAGGACCGGGACTAGCGGGCAATGGGCAGTTCTTC. Its translation is CASSSGPGLAGNGQFF.

This clonotype was seen a handful of times. This clone may be a read error of a much larger clone one base away. The V gene is TRBV5-6, the J gene TRBJ2-3, with a possible D match to TRBD1 (6 bases). CDR1 and CDR2 (germline): SGHDT, YYEEEE. The CDR3 length is 15 residues. The ends were cut back, 4 bases at V and 6 bases at J, with 18 bases in the middle. The CDR3 loop reads CASSPSGPGVDTQYF. The CDR3 DNA is TGTGCCAGCAGCCCCTCGGGACCAGGGGTTGATACGCAGTATTTT.

This clonotype was seen at least ten times. The rearrangement links TRBV30 to TRBJ2-7; D gene unclear. With 5 bases removed from V and 3 bases from J, the gap between germline ends came to 14 bases. Germline assignment: CDR1 GTSNPN and CDR2 SVGIG (reference sequence). The CDR3 covers 13 residues. This CDR3 reads CAWHRPPNYEQYF. The CDR3 coding sequence is TGTGCCTGGCACAGACCCCCGAACTACGAGCAGTACTTC.

Note on this clonotype: The junction does not match germline at one end; this may be a read error. The chain employs TRBV5-6 and TRBJ2-3; 12 positions match TRBD2. The CDR3 length is 17 residues. Germline lookup yields CDR1 SGHDT and CDR2 YYEEEE. The CDR3 spells CASSSRMGLAGADTQYF. In DNA, the CDR3 is TGCGCCAGCAGCTCACGCATGGGACTAGCGGGCGCAGATACGCAGTATTTT.

This clonotype was seen many times. The V and J genes are TRBV12-3 or TRBV12-4 and TRBJ2-2; TRBD1 is a possible D gene (5 bases). This CDR3 is built from 13 residues. The ends were cut back, 6 bases at V and 4 bases at J, with 9 bases in the middle. The CDR3 protein is CASRADSTGELFF. The CDR3, as DNA: TGTGCCAGCAGGGCCGACAGCACCGGGGAGCTGTTTTTT.

The V and J genes are TRBV7-3 and TRBJ2-1, with TRBD2 matching 7 bases. Looked up from germline, CDR1 is SGHTA and CDR2 is FQGTGA. The CDR3 is 15 amino acids. Unmatched junction bases numbered 11, after V lost 5 bases and J lost 7 bases. CDR3 sequence reads: CASSPSAGVGNEQFF. For the CDR3, the DNA is TGTGCCAGCAGCCCCAGCGCGGGAGTAGGTAATGAGCAGTTCTTC.

This clonotype was seen many times. V and J are TRBV25-1 and TRBJ2-3; 9 bases are shared with TRBD2. This CDR3 is 17 amino acids long. From germline, CDR1 is MGHDK and CDR2 SYGVNS. V lost 1 base and J lost 4; bases outside the gene matches: 9. Here the CDR3 reads CASSESYIAGVADTQYF. CDR3 coding DNA: TGTGCCAGCAGTGAATCCTACATAGCGGGAGTCGCAGATACGCAGTATTTT.